A selection of T cell receptor beta chains follows, all from one sample in a study of cytomegalovirus exposure and HLA in healthy donors. Here immunoSEQ multiplex PCR was the method, and the copy in TCRdb shows in-frame clones only, minus some. Of 150,000 to 200,000 clones in the sample, just under 90% were seen once. Input material: PBMCs. These receptors came from a woman under 40 in good health and CMV-seronegative. Each CDR3 is given with its conserved first and last residue. The order of the fields is CDR3 length, J gene, D gene, clone size, V gene, CDR3 DNA, CDR3 protein. D genes are given only for firm matches. Clone size is stated in some rows and not others, as once, few, many or a class when expanded.

CDR3 length: 16
J gene: TRBJ2-6
D gene: .
clone size: .
V gene: TRBV27
CDR3 DNA: TGTGCCAGCAGCCCCGGACATGTCTCTGGGGCCAACGTCCTGACTTTC
CDR3 protein: CASSPGHVSGANVLTF

CDR3 length: 14
J gene: TRBJ1-5
D gene: .
clone size: .
V gene: TRBV2
CDR3 DNA: TGTGCCAGCAGTGAAGGACAGCGTAATCAGCCCCAGCATTTT
CDR3 protein: CASSEGQRNQPQHF

CDR3 length: 13
J gene: TRBJ1-1
D gene: TRBD1
clone size: .
V gene: TRBV6-1
CDR3 DNA: TGTGCCAGCAGTGAAGCAGGGGACAGGGAAGCTTTCTTT
CDR3 protein: CASSEAGDREAFF

CDR3 length: 15
J gene: TRBJ2-1
D gene: .
clone size: .
V gene: TRBV4-1
CDR3 DNA: TGCGCCAGCAGCCAAGCTCGGGGTGACTACAATGAGCAGTTCTTC
CDR3 protein: CASSQARGDYNEQFF

CDR3 length: 12
J gene: TRBJ2-3
D gene: .
clone size: .
V gene: TRBV9
CDR3 DNA: TGTGCCAGCAGCGTACGACCGGGACTTGAGTATTTT
CDR3 protein: CASSVRPGLEYF

CDR3 length: 18
J gene: TRBJ2-6
D gene: TRBD1
clone size: .
V gene: TRBV9
CDR3 DNA: TGTGCCAGCAGCCCTTGGACAGGGAGGATTGGTGGGGCCAACGTCCTGACTTTC
CDR3 protein: CASSPWTGRIGGANVLTF

CDR3 length: 18
J gene: TRBJ1-5
D gene: TRBD1
clone size: .
V gene: TRBV7-8
CDR3 DNA: TGTGCCAGCAGCTCGACTGGGGGGACAGGGGCTAGCAATCAGCCCCAGCATTTT
CDR3 protein: CASSSTGGTGASNQPQHF

CDR3 length: 16
J gene: TRBJ2-1
D gene: .
clone size: once
V gene: TRBV5-1
CDR3 DNA: TGCGCCAGCAGCGATACCGGACTTTCTAGGATTGATGAGCAGTTCTTC
CDR3 protein: CASSDTGLSRIDEQFF

CDR3 length: 17
J gene: TRBJ2-2
D gene: TRBD2
clone size: .
V gene: TRBV9
CDR3 DNA: TGTGCCAGCAGCGTTAACCCGGGGGGGCCGGTCACCGGGGAGCTGTTTTTT
CDR3 protein: CASSVNPGGPVTGELFF

CDR3 length: 15
J gene: TRBJ1-2
D gene: TRBD1
clone size: .
V gene: TRBV6-5
CDR3 DNA: TGTGCCAGCAGTTTAGACAGGGTTGGGAACTATGGCTACACCTTC
CDR3 protein: CASSLDRVGNYGYTF

CDR3 length: 17
J gene: TRBJ1-3
D gene: .
clone size: .
V gene: TRBV11-2
CDR3 DNA: TGTGCCAGCAGCTTAGATAGGGGCAGGGTCTCTGGAAACACCATATATTTT
CDR3 protein: CASSLDRGRVSGNTIYF

CDR3 length: 15
J gene: TRBJ1-1
D gene: .
clone size: .
V gene: TRBV7-6
CDR3 DNA: TGTGCCAGCAGCGCCGGTGGTGGGAGGGACACTGAAGCTTTCTTT
CDR3 protein: CASSAGGGRDTEAFF

CDR3 length: 16
J gene: TRBJ1-4
D gene: .
clone size: .
V gene: TRBV5-1
CDR3 DNA: TGCGCCAGCAGCTCGGGGGACCTCTCAACTAATGAAAAACTGTTTTTT
CDR3 protein: CASSSGDLSTNEKLFF

CDR3 length: 16
J gene: TRBJ1-1
D gene: .
clone size: .
V gene: TRBV10-3
CDR3 DNA: TGTGCCATCAGTGAGTCAGGGCGGGGTGTGGACACTGAAGCTTTCTTT
CDR3 protein: CAISESGRGVDTEAFF

CDR3 length: 16
J gene: TRBJ2-5
D gene: .
clone size: .
V gene: TRBV6-1
CDR3 DNA: TGTGCCAGCAGTGAAGAGGGCAGGGTGGTAGTGGAGACCCAGTACTTC
CDR3 protein: CASSEEGRVVVETQYF

CDR3 length: 14
J gene: TRBJ1-1
D gene: .
clone size: .
V gene: TRBV5-1
CDR3 DNA: TGCGCCAGCAGCTTGTCGCAGACTAACACTGAAGCTTTCTTT
CDR3 protein: CASSLSQTNTEAFF

CDR3 length: 16
J gene: TRBJ1-1
D gene: .
clone size: .
V gene: TRBV5-1
CDR3 DNA: TGCGCCAGCAGCTCCGGCCTTCTTCGGAGAGACACTGAAGCTTTCTTT
CDR3 protein: CASSSGLLRRDTEAFF

CDR3 length: 14
J gene: TRBJ1-1
D gene: .
clone size: .
V gene: TRBV19
CDR3 DNA: TGTGCCAGTACCATATCCCCCGGAGGCGGTGAAGCTTTCTTT
CDR3 protein: CASTISPGGGEAFF